The 3 T cell receptor beta chains below all came from one sample that was sequenced in a study of post-analysis software for immune sequencing data. General study results and limits: Roughly 5 TRBV segments occurring more often in patients than controls included TRBV5-6, TRBV5-1 and TRBV20-1.

TCR beta libraries were prepared from cDNA with unique molecular identifiers. Via MiXCR, TCRdb re-called the PCR reads, giving one row per CDR3 protein. The sample yields approximately 770,000 distinct CDR3 sequences, around 46% seen once. No cognate antigen is known for these TCRs. The source material was blood. Every receptor here comes from a girl aged 5-17 years with multiple sclerosis.

This clonotype has a handful of counts. The chain has TRBV7-2 and TRBJ2-7; 7 nucleotides agree with TRBD2. CDR3 size: 15 residues. Trimming cost V 5 bases and J 4 bases; bases outside gene matches: 11. Germline-derived CDR1 and CDR2 are SGHTA and FQGNSA. The CDR3 DNA follows: TGTGCCAGCAGCCTCTCTGAGAGGCGGGAGTACGAGCAGTACTTC. Protein: CASSLSERREYEQYF.

This clonotype has only a few counts. This chain connects TRBV12-3 or TRBV12-4 to TRBJ2-7; D unresolved. The CDR3 is 11 residues long. The V and J ends lost 5 bases and 4 bases respectively, with 6 bases between them. The CDR3 bases are TGTGCCAGCAGTACCAAGTACGAGCAGTACTTC. As protein: CASSTKYEQYF.

This clonotype turned up a few times. The chain employs TRBV6-1 and TRBJ1-5; TRBD1 aligns across 10 bases. Germline-derived CDR1 and CDR2 are MNHNS and SASEGT. Germline trimming cut 6 bases from V and 7 bases from J; bases unmatched to any gene: 18. The CDR3 totals 18 residues. Here the CDR3 DNA reads TGTGCCAGCAGAATATCTACCGGGACAGGGGTAGGAGGCCAGCCCCAGCATTTT. It yields the protein CASRISTGTGVGGQPQHF.